The present T cell receptor beta chain was sequenced within a study of blood T cell repertoires in COVID-19. The wider study: In each case, the material was cDNA or gDNA derived from T cells, B-cell-depleted T cells, or PBMCs.

The V gene lost 3 bases and the J gene lost 4 bases, with 7 bases spanning the gap. The CDR3 has 14 amino acids. The germline gives CDR1 KGHSH, CDR2 LQKENI. Authors' analysis steps: Using reference gene primer amplification, nucleated cell counts were estimated. Here immunoSEQ multiplex PCR was the method, and the copy in TCRdb shows in-frame clones only, minus some. The DNA gave D and trimming, while V, J and clone size come from that table. Of fewer than 250,000 clones listed, more than 60% are singletons. This sequence was found in a woman in her forties or fifties with acute or convalescent COVID-19. Source material: peripheral blood. V is TRBV18 and J is TRBJ2-6; TRBD1 is a possible D gene (5 bases). The CDR3 region is CASSPRTGANVLTF. The CDR3 DNA follows: TGTGCCAGCTCACCCAGGACAGGGGCCAACGTCCTGACTTTC.